The 12 T cell receptor beta chains listed next were all sequenced from one sample in a study of neurological immune-mediated disorders. A single record per CDR3 protein comes from TCRdb applying MiXCR to the 5' RACE reads. The data show 95,000 or so distinct CDR3 sequences, with 3.5% seen just once and 6% held by the top ten. Sequencing input: PBMCs. All receptors derive from a woman between 18 and 30 years old with multiple sclerosis.

The sample holds many counts of this clonotype. This chain links TRBV10-3 with TRBJ2-7; 10 positions agree with TRBD2. The CDR3 sequence is 16 residues long. V lost 2 bases to trimming and J lost 7 bases; unmatched junction nucleotides: 11. The germline V gene encodes CDR1 ENHRY and CDR2 SYGVKD. The CDR3 DNA sequence: TGTGCCATCAGTGAGCTTCTGGCTAGCGGGAGTGGGGAGCAGTACTTC. Protein product: CAISELLASGSGEQYF.

This clonotype was seen repeatedly, ten times or more. CDR3 nucleotide sequence: TGTGCCAGCAGCCAAGATCAACGAGCAGGACCCCTCCACTTT. The encoded protein is CASSQDQRAGPLHF. The chain has TRBV4-2 and TRBJ1-6; no reliable D call. CDR1 is LGHNA, CDR2 YNFKEQ, per germline. This CDR3 has 14 amino acids. V was trimmed by 0 bases and J by 12 bases, leaving 12 bases between them.

This sequence joins TRBV9 and TRBJ2-3; 9 bases agree with TRBD2. The CDR3 is 16 residues long. The trim removed 2 bases at V and 6 bases at J, leaving 10 bases unmatched. Germline CDR1 reads SGDLS; CDR2 reads YYNGEE. CDR3 bases: TGTGCCAGCAGCGTGGGGACTAGCCCAATAGGGGATACGCAGTATTTT. This encodes CASSVGTSPIGDTQYF.

There are a few counts of this clonotype. Being one base from a much bigger clone, this may be a read error. V gene TRBV29-1 combines with J gene TRBJ2-3; tentative D call: TRBD2 (7 bases). V was clipped by 4 bases and J by 3 bases, with 17 bases between them. CDR3 size: 15 residues. Germline V gene lookup returns CDR1 SQVTM and CDR2 ANQGSEA. The CDR3: CSVVGEGGGTDTQYF. CDR3 nucleotide sequence: TGCAGCGTTGTGGGGGAAGGGGGAGGGACAGATACGCAGTATTTT.

This clonotype was seen a few times. A much larger clone differs by one base, so this may be a read error. The chain has TRBV20-1 and TRBJ1-5, with D unclear. There are 14 residues in the CDR3. The germline V gene has CDR1 DFQATT and CDR2 SNEGSKA (reference sequence). The CDR3 DNA is TGCAGTGCTTATGGACGTCTTAGCAATCAGCCCCAGAATTTT. Amino acids: CSAYGRLSNQPQNF.

This clonotype has at least ten counts. CDR3 sequence: CSARAPTGGAWNEQFF. The CDR3 nucleotides are TGCAGTGCTAGAGCCCCGACAGGGGGCGCTTGGAATGAGCAGTTCTTC. This chain links TRBV20-1 with TRBJ2-1; the match to TRBD1 covers 10 bases. In germline, CDR1 is DFQATT, CDR2 SNEGSKA (reference sequence). V dropped 1 base and J dropped 7; count of bases not matched to a gene: 10. The CDR3 is made up of 16 amino acids.

This clonotype was detected only a few times. This chain joins TRBV6-5 and TRBJ2-4; no reliable D call. This CDR3 is built from 13 residues. Germline V gives CDR1 MNHEY, CDR2 SVGAGI. V lost 10 bases, J lost 0 bases, and 10 bases lay in between. CDR3 coding DNA: TGTGCCACCTCCGAACTAGCCAAAAACATTCAGTACTTC. As protein: CATSELAKNIQYF.

This clonotype was counted a few times. This chain joins TRBV13 and TRBJ2-4; 7 bases map to TRBD1. Germline V gene data show CDR1 as PRHDT and CDR2 as FYEKMQ (reference sequence). V lost 10 bases to trimming and J lost 6 bases; unmatched junction nucleotides: 6. The CDR3 consists of 12 residues. For the CDR3, the DNA is TGTGCCACCCTGGGACAGACAAACATTCAGTACTTC. This translates into CATLGQTNIQYF.

This clonotype came up many times. V usage is TRBV12-3 or TRBV12-4 and J usage is TRBJ2-5; D may be TRBD1 (6 bases). V lost 3 bases, J lost 0 bases, and 11 bases lay in between. The CDR3 is made up of 15 amino acids. The chain's CDR3 is CASSFLGQNQETQYF. CDR3 bases: TGTGCCAGCAGTTTTCTAGGACAGAACCAAGAGACCCAGTACTTC.

V is TRBV12-3 or TRBV12-4 and J is TRBJ2-5, with TRBD1 identical over 7 bases. The CDR3 has 15 residues. Trimming took 4 bases from V and 1 from J; bases not matched to a gene: 6. The DNA of the CDR3 is TGTGCCAGCAGTTCTGGGACAGCCACCCAAGAGACCCAGTACTTC. It translates to CASSSGTATQETQYF.

Many counts were recorded for this clonotype. This chain connects TRBV5-5 to TRBJ2-1; 15 positions match TRBD2. This CDR3 has 15 residues. Trimming cost V 4 bases and J 10 bases; bases outside gene matches: 6. Germline CDR1 is SGHKS and CDR2 is YYEKEE (reference sequence). The CDR3: CASSPGLAGGQEQFF. DNA for the CDR3: TGTGCCAGCAGCCCTGGACTAGCGGGGGGGCAAGAGCAGTTCTTC.

J is TRBJ2-2 and V is TRBV27, with 8 bases fitting TRBD2. The trim removed 8 bases at V and 9 bases at J, leaving 8 bases unmatched. The CDR3 contains 13 residues. Per the germline V gene, CDR1 is MNHEY and CDR2 is SMNVEV (reference sequence). This CDR3 is CASSPGGDRELFF. The CDR3 coding sequence is TGTGCCAGCTCCCCGGGAGGGGACCGGGAGCTGTTTTTT.